Following are 29 T cell receptor beta chains from one sample sequenced in a study of T-cell reconstitution after alpha-beta-depleted transplantation in children. The authors prepared the TCRbeta library with unique molecular identifiers. TCRdb reanalysed the PCR reads using MiXCR and keeps one entry per CDR3 protein. The sample records hundreds of thousands of distinct CDR3 sequences, roughly 13% being singletons. Sequenced material: PBMCs, mostly from graft donor cells, taken 360 days after TCRalphabeta/CD19-depleted stem cell transplant. The receptor set was obtained from a male patient aged 10 to 17 who had a stem cell transplant for acute myeloid leukemia, so the T cells may come from the graft donor.

This clonotype was seen repeatedly, ten times or more. The chain combines TRBV28 with TRBJ2-3; perhaps TRBD2 as D (6 bases). Germline V lookup: CDR1 MDHEN, CDR2 SYDVKM. V was shortened by 2 bases and J by 3 bases, with 12 bases between the two germline ends. CDR3 size: 15 residues. CDR3 amino acids: CASSLPGSGTDTQYF. CDR3 DNA sequence: TGTGCCAGCAGTTTACCCGGGAGCGGAACAGATACGCAGTATTTT.

At least ten counts were recorded for this clonotype. DNA for the CDR3: TGTGCCACCAGCAGAGGGGGGAGGATATACAATGAGCAGTTCTTC. It yields the protein CATSRGGRIYNEQFF. This rearrangement joins TRBV15 to TRBJ2-1; TRBD2 is a possible D gene (6 bases). Trimming pared 1 base from V and 4 bases from J, leaving 11 bases between. CDR1 and CDR2 from the germline V gene are LNHNV and YYDKDF (reference sequence). This CDR3 is built from 15 residues.

The chain carries TRBV4-3 and TRBJ2-2; TRBD1 matches 10 bases. The CDR3 has 15 amino acids. Germline V gene sequence: CDR1 LGHNA, CDR2 YSLEER. J lost 9 bases, V lost 3 bases, and 7 bases had no gene match. This CDR3 is CASSHGTGVARELFF. The CDR3, as DNA: TGCGCCAGCAGCCACGGGACAGGGGTTGCACGGGAGCTGTTTTTT.

In its sample, this clonotype was seen a few times. The chain employs TRBV12-3 or TRBV12-4 and TRBJ2-3, with unresolved D. This CDR3 has 14 residues. V gave up 4 bases and J gave up 2 bases, with 10 bases separating them. CDR3 in amino acids: CASSSLMSTDTQYF. In DNA, the CDR3 is TGTGCCAGCAGTTCCTTGATGTCCACAGATACGCAGTATTTT.

This rearrangement joins TRBV6-5 to TRBJ2-7; TRBD2 matches at 12 bases. The CDR3 sequence is 17 residues long. CDR1 and CDR2 (germline): MNHEY, SVGAGI. V shed 0 bases and J 4 bases; nucleotides not matched to a gene: 7. CDR3 nucleotides: TGTGCCAGCAGTTACTCGCACAACGGACTAGCGGGATACGAGCAGTACTTC. This encodes CASSYSHNGLAGYEQYF.

The V and J genes are TRBV25-1 and TRBJ1-6; D might be TRBD1 (5 bases). The germline V gene encodes CDR1 MGHDK and CDR2 SYGVNS. The V end was cut by 4 bases, the J end by 10 bases, with 17 bases between. This CDR3 spans 15 amino acids. CDR3 DNA: TGTGCCAGCAGTGTCTATGGGGGGGTCCGGTCACCCCTCCACTTT. Translation: CASSVYGGVRSPLHF.

This clonotype was observed a handful of times. The chain joins TRBV7-2 to TRBJ1-1; 7 bases are a match to TRBD1. Germline CDR1 is SGHTA and CDR2 is FQGNSA. The CDR3 length is 15 residues. V lost 4 bases and J lost 4; bases outside the gene matches: 9. The CDR3 DNA sequence: TGTGCCAGCAGCTCCTCCAGGGGGTACGGCACTGAAGCTTTCTTT. It specifies CASSSSRGYGTEAFF.

This clonotype turned up a few times. The J gene is TRBJ2-7, the V gene TRBV11-2; the D call may be TRBD1 or TRBD2 (5 bases each). The CDR3 is 14 residues long. With 5 bases removed from V and 3 bases from J, the gap between germline ends came to 14 bases. CDR1 and CDR2 (germline): SGHAT, FQNNGV. The DNA for the CDR3 is TGTGCCAGCAGCCCCCGGGACGGACGCTACGAGCAGTACTTC. Amino acids: CASSPRDGRYEQYF.

The CDR3 protein is CASSPPAKNIQYF. The CDR3 DNA sequence: TGCGCCAGCAGCCCCCCAGCCAAAAACATTCAGTACTTC. The genes are TRBV5-1 and TRBJ2-4; no clear D. Germline lookup yields CDR1 SGHRS and CDR2 YFSETQ. V was trimmed by 4 bases and J by 0 bases, leaving 5 bases between them. The CDR3 has 13 residues.

This sequence joins TRBV20-1 and TRBJ2-1; 8 bases map to TRBD2. This CDR3 spans 16 amino acids. The J segment lost 6 bases and the V segment lost 0 bases, leaving 10 bases of the junction unmatched. Germline V gives CDR1 DFQATT, CDR2 SNEGSKA (reference sequence). The CDR3 region has the DNA TGCAGTGCTAGAGATCGTCGGACTAGCATCGGCAATGAGCAGTTCTTC. It yields the protein CSARDRRTSIGNEQFF.

There are a few counts of this clonotype. The CDR3 is CAIAPGGFPGLAGEREQYF. CDR3 in DNA: TGTGCCATCGCCCCTGGGGGCTTCCCGGGACTAGCGGGAGAGCGCGAGCAGTACTTC. The V and J genes are TRBV28 and TRBJ2-7; 14 bases are shared with TRBD2. This CDR3 is built from 19 residues. Trimming cost V 10 bases and J 6 bases; bases outside gene matches: 23. Germline V gives CDR1 MDHEN, CDR2 SYDVKM.

The chain has TRBV19 and TRBJ2-7; 13 bases agree with TRBD2. The germline V gene has CDR1 LNHDA and CDR2 SQIVND (reference sequence). The CDR3 totals 17 residues. The trim removed 5 bases at V and 6 bases at J, leaving 13 bases unmatched. The CDR3 DNA sequence: TGTGCCAGTAGTGGACTAGCGGGAGACCTTTCGGGGGGCGAGCAGTACTTC. This encodes CASSGLAGDLSGGEQYF.

This clonotype was counted only a few times. The V and J genes are TRBV5-1 and TRBJ1-1; 8 positions match TRBD1. V gave up 5 bases and J gave up 6 bases; unmatched junction bases: 12. The CDR3 extends over 15 amino acids. The germline V gene encodes CDR1 SGHRS and CDR2 YFSETQ. The CDR3 coding sequence is TGCGCCAGCAGAGGAGGCACAGGGGGGGCCCCTGAAGCTTTCTTT. It yields the protein CASRGGTGGAPEAFF.

The genes are TRBV20-1 and TRBJ2-1; TRBD2 matches 14 bases. This CDR3 comprises 18 residues. Per the germline V gene, CDR1 is DFQATT and CDR2 is SNEGSKA (reference sequence). The trim removed 1 base at V and 4 bases at J, leaving 9 bases unmatched. CDR3 sequence: CSARAKTSGRAGYNEQFF. CDR3 DNA sequence: TGCAGTGCTAGAGCCAAGACTAGCGGGAGGGCCGGTTACAATGAGCAGTTCTTC.

The V gene is TRBV7-6, the J gene TRBJ2-5; maybe TRBD1 (7 bases). The CDR3 totals 19 residues. The V gene's germline CDR1 is SGHVS and CDR2 FNYEAQ. V shed 1 base and J shed 5 bases, with 26 bases lying between them. The DNA for the CDR3 is TGTGCCAGCAGCTTAGGCCCACCGCCCCGGAGGGGGCCGCTGGAGACCCAGTACTTC. Translating it yields CASSLGPPPRRGPLETQYF. The entire variable domain, with the rest obtained from reference TRBV7-6 and TRBJ2-5, is as follows: GAGVSQSPRYKVTKRGQDVALRCDPISGHVSLYWYRQALGQGPEFLTYFNYEAQQDKSGLPNDRFSAERPEGSISTLTIQRTEQRDSAMYRCASSLGPPPRRGPLETQYFGPGTRLLVL.

This clonotype was counted ten times or more. The rearrangement joins TRBV20-1 to TRBJ2-3; 8 nucleotides match TRBD1. Looked up from germline, CDR1 is DFQATT and CDR2 is SNEGSKA (reference sequence). The CDR3 length is 12 residues. The CDR3 loop is CSATGGTDTQYF. CDR3 DNA sequence: TGCAGCGCCACAGGGGGAACAGATACGCAGTATTTT.

This clonotype was seen more than once but under ten times. The chain recombines TRBV4-2 with TRBJ1-4; D may be TRBD1 (5 bases). Germline loops: CDR1 LGHNA, CDR2 YNFKEQ. This CDR3 has 17 residues. The germline V and J ends were trimmed by 1 base and 2 bases, with 14 bases remaining between them. The CDR3 region is CASSQAVRGRTNEKLFF. The CDR3 DNA sequence: TGTGCCAGCAGCCAAGCGGTCCGGGGGAGGACTAATGAAAAACTGTTTTTT.

The CDR3 DNA reads as TGTGCCAGCAGCCAGGAGACAGGGGGCGCAGATACGCAGTATTTT. Its protein product is CASSQETGGADTQYF. The V call is TRBV4-2, the J call TRBJ2-3; TRBD1 aligns across 10 bases. The germline gives CDR1 LGHNA, CDR2 YNFKEQ. This CDR3 has 15 residues. Unmatched junction bases numbered 4, after V lost 3 bases and J lost 4 bases.

The V gene is TRBV28, the J gene TRBJ2-7, with a weak D call TRBD2 (5 bases). Germline V gene data show CDR1 as MDHEN and CDR2 as SYDVKM. V gave up 3 bases and J gave up 3 bases, with 18 bases separating them. This CDR3 has 16 amino acids. CDR3 protein: CASSLPGLQTFYEQYF. CDR3 nucleotides: TGTGCCAGCAGTTTGCCCGGACTCCAAACCTTCTACGAGCAGTACTTC.

The chain joins TRBV29-1 to TRBJ1-4; weak D call: TRBD1 (6 bases). The CDR3 covers 13 residues. Germline V CDR1 and CDR2: SQVTM, ANQGSEA. V shed 6 bases and J shed 7 bases, with 15 bases lying between them. The CDR3 DNA is TGCAGCGTGAGGGAGGGGGGTTTTGAAAAACTGTTTTTT. Residues: CSVREGGFEKLFF.

This clonotype was detected only a few times. This sequence joins TRBV6-2 or TRBV6-3 and TRBJ2-7; the match to TRBD2 covers 12 bases. The CDR3 runs to 17 residues. Trimming cost V 7 bases and J 0 bases; bases outside gene matches: 10. CDR1 and CDR2 from the germline V gene are MNHEY and SVGEGT. The CDR3 DNA follows: TGTGCCAGCACCTCCCCTACTAGCGGGAGGATCTCCTACGAGCAGTACTTC. Translating it yields CASTSPTSGRISYEQYF.

This sequence joins TRBV10-3 and TRBJ2-7, with 14 bases fitting TRBD2. Germline values: CDR1 ENHRY, CDR2 SYGVKD. CDR3 length: 13 amino acids. With 10 bases clipped from V and 3 bases from J, the junction kept 2 bases outside the gene matches. The CDR3 nucleotides read TGTGCCACCGGGACTAGCGGGAGCTACGAGCAGTACTTC. Amino acid sequence: CATGTSGSYEQYF.

The table lists this clonotype with a few counts. The chain is built from TRBV7-9 and TRBJ2-7; D perhaps matches TRBD2 (6 bases). This CDR3 region has 13 residues. The V gene lost 3 bases and the J gene lost 5 bases, with 11 bases spanning the gap. Germline values: CDR1 SEHNR, CDR2 FQNEAQ (reference sequence). The CDR3 DNA reads TGTGCCAGCAGCTTCCCGGGGAGGCACGAGCAGTACTTC. As protein: CASSFPGRHEQYF.

The chain employs TRBV7-9 and TRBJ2-7; TRBD2 is a possible D gene (6 bases). Between the trimmed V and J ends, which lost 2 bases and 5 bases, there was a span of 16 bases. Per germline, CDR1 SEHNR and CDR2 FQNEAQ (reference sequence). The CDR3 spans 15 residues. CDR3 bases: TGTGCCAGCAGCTTAAGCGGGTGGAATCTCAACGAGCAGTACTTC. The encoded protein is CASSLSGWNLNEQYF.

The chain carries TRBV20-1 and TRBJ1-3; D not resolved. CDR3 size: 15 residues. V was clipped by 4 bases and J by 0 bases, with 13 bases between them. Germline assignment: CDR1 DFQATT and CDR2 SNEGSKA (reference sequence). Here the CDR3 DNA reads TGCAGTGCTACGTTAAAGGACCCCTCTGGAAACACCATATATTTT. Encoded protein: CSATLKDPSGNTIYF.

This clonotype was observed at least ten times. V and J are TRBV7-9 and TRBJ2-7; the match to TRBD2 covers 12 bases. V lost 5 bases and J lost 6; bases outside the gene matches: 5. This CDR3 has 14 residues. Germline loops: CDR1 SEHNR, CDR2 FQNEAQ (reference sequence). The CDR3 reads CASSPGTSGFEQYF. CDR3 coding DNA: TGTGCCAGCAGCCCGGGGACTAGCGGGTTCGAGCAGTACTTC.

V is TRBV29-1 and J is TRBJ2-1; possible D gene TRBD1, 6 bases. Germline V gene data show CDR1 as SQVTM and CDR2 as ANQGSEA. This CDR3 has 12 residues. Trimming removed 5 bases from V and 7 bases from J, with 12 bases in between. CDR3 sequence reads: CSVRRGGNEQFF. The DNA for the CDR3 is TGCAGCGTTCGCAGGGGTGGGAATGAGCAGTTCTTC.

This clonotype was observed many times. As DNA, the CDR3 is TGTGCCAGCAGTTCGCCGAGTGGGAGGCCCTCCTACAATGAGCAGTTCTTC. The encoded protein is CASSSPSGRPSYNEQFF. The V call is TRBV7-3, the J call TRBJ2-1, with D possibly being TRBD2 (6 bases). Germline assignment: CDR1 SGHTA and CDR2 FQGTGA. V lost 6 bases and J lost 0, with 18 bases in between. The CDR3 runs 17 residues.

In the case of this clonotype: A junction end diverges from the germline sequence, so it may reflect a read error. The chain is built from TRBV29-1 and TRBJ2-5, with TRBD1 identical over 7 bases. There are 15 residues in the CDR3. CDR1 and CDR2 (germline): SQVTM, ANQGSEA. CDR3 bases: TGCAGCGTTGAACCGACAGGGAAGACCCAAGATACCCAGTACTTC. Translating it yields CSVEPTGKTQDTQYF.